These 16 T cell receptor beta chains share one sample of origin, sequenced in a study of a mutant IDH1 vaccine in newly diagnosed glioma. The method was immunoSEQ multiplex PCR; TCRdb's version includes in-frame clones alone and lacks a portion of them. The data show almost 25,000 clones, with 82% seen just once and under 4% held by the top ten. For these receptors, no antigen is known. Time point reported: week 47, end of study. Each vaccine dose was 300 ug of mutant IDH1 20-mer peptide, with topical imiquimod. Sequencing was performed on PBMCs, taken from a glioma patient whose treatment included an IDH1 peptide vaccine. The receptors were gathered from a man aged 40-49 years with glioma. Some clones in this sample may be carry-over from other donors' samples.

V and J are TRBV19 and TRBJ2-7, with D possibly being TRBD2 (5 bases). The CDR3 has 16 residues. Trimming left V 3 bases short and J 3 bases short, with 18 bases between. Germline V gives CDR1 LNHDA, CDR2 SQIVND (reference sequence). The chain's CDR3 is CASSITEGFGYYEQYF. The CDR3, as DNA: TGTGCCAGTAGTATCACTGAGGGTTTCGGGTACTACGAGCAGTACTTC.

This clone was seen just once. The chain is built from TRBV29-1 and TRBJ1-1; 7 nucleotides match TRBD1. The V gene end was trimmed by 2 bases and the J gene end by 3 bases; junction bases not matched to a gene: 9. Germline V lookup: CDR1 SQVTM, CDR2 ANQGSEA. The CDR3 length is 15 residues. The CDR3 here is CSVETRWDSYTEAFF. The CDR3 DNA follows: TGCAGCGTTGAAACCCGCTGGGACAGCTACACTGAAGCTTTCTTT.

With regard to this clone: The junction differs from germline at one of its ends, possibly a read error. This sequence joins TRBV4-1 and TRBJ2-7; the match to TRBD2 covers 14 bases. Germline lookup yields CDR1 MGHRA and CDR2 YSYEKL. The CDR3 is made up of 17 amino acids. Here the CDR3 reads CAGSHLGTSGRTYEQYF. DNA for the CDR3: TGCGCCGGCAGCCACCTAGGGACTAGCGGGAGAACCTACGAGCAGTACTTC.

V usage is TRBV11-2 and J usage is TRBJ2-5; 15 positions agree with TRBD2. Germline V lookup: CDR1 SGHAT, CDR2 FQNNGV. V lost 6 bases and J lost 5; bases outside the gene matches: 4. This CDR3 comprises 15 residues. CDR3 nucleotide sequence: TGTGCCAGCAGGCGGACTAGCGGGGGGGCTGAGACCCAGTACTTC. Protein: CASRRTSGGAETQYF.

Here the CDR3 reads CASSLVLAGGPTGELFF. The CDR3 nucleotides are TGCGCCAGCAGCTTGGTACTAGCGGGGGGCCCCACCGGGGAGCTGTTTTTT. The chain combines TRBV5-1 with TRBJ2-2, with 12 bases lining up with TRBD2. The germline V gene encodes CDR1 SGHRS and CDR2 YFSETQ. The CDR3 extends over 17 amino acids. Germline trimming cut 0 bases from V and 4 bases from J; bases unmatched to any gene: 4.

This clone was counted only a few times. The V call is TRBV4-1, the J call TRBJ1-1; the D is unclear. Trimming took off 4 bases at V and 7 bases at J, with 7 bases between the two ends. The CDR3 length is 11 residues. The germline V gene encodes CDR1 MGHRA and CDR2 YSYEKL. The CDR3: CASSPGLEAFF. The CDR3 DNA is TGCGCCAGCAGCCCGGGCCTTGAAGCTTTCTTT.

The sample holds a few counts of this clone. The J gene is TRBJ1-5, the V gene TRBV19, with D maybe TRBD1 (6 bases). The CDR3 runs to 20 residues. Trimming took 3 bases from V and 0 from J, leaving 24 bases between them. Per germline, CDR1 LNHDA and CDR2 SQIVND (reference sequence). For the CDR3, the DNA is TGTGCCAGTAGTATCCGATTCCAGGGGTTAGTGCTATATAGCAATCAGCCCCAGCATTTT. As protein: CASSIRFQGLVLYSNQPQHF.

V gene TRBV7-3 combines with J gene TRBJ2-5; 8 bases fit TRBD1. Germline V gene sequence: CDR1 SGHTA, CDR2 FQGTGA. The CDR3 contains 16 residues. The V segment lost 0 bases and the J segment 1 base; nucleotides outside the gene matches: 4. The CDR3 is CASSLTDRVPQETQYF. CDR3 in DNA: TGTGCCAGCAGCTTAACGGACAGGGTTCCCCAAGAGACCCAGTACTTC.

This chain joins TRBV6-1 and TRBJ1-1, with a weak D call TRBD1 (5 bases). Looked up from germline, CDR1 is MNHNS and CDR2 is SASEGT. The V and J ends lost 7 bases and 4 bases respectively, with 16 bases between them. The CDR3 consists of 14 residues. CDR3 bases: TGTGCCAGCACCGAGCAGGGAGAAAGCACTGAAGCTTTCTTT. Its protein product is CASTEQGESTEAFF.

The rearrangement joins TRBV16 to TRBJ2-7; perhaps TRBD1 as D (8 bases). V gave up 6 bases and J gave up 3 bases, with 21 bases separating them. CDR1 and CDR2 (germline): KGHSY, FQNENV. The CDR3 totals 16 residues. For the CDR3, the DNA is TGTGCCAGCAGTACTACCACAGGGGGACTAATCTACGAGCAGTACTTC. It yields the protein CASSTTTGGLIYEQYF.

The CDR3, as DNA: TGTGCCTGGAGTGGTGGTGGAGGCTACACCTTC. It is translated as CAWSGGGGYTF. This chain uses TRBV30 with TRBJ1-2, with D unresolved. CDR3 length: 11 amino acids. Germline V gene sequence: CDR1 GTSNPN, CDR2 SVGIG (reference sequence). V was pared by 1 base and J by 8 bases, with 8 bases between.

V usage is TRBV7-8 and J usage is TRBJ2-7; 9 bases fit TRBD2. After removal of 4 bases from V and 4 bases from J, the junction contained 11 bases not matched to a gene. From germline, CDR1 is SGHVS and CDR2 FQNEAQ. This CDR3 spans 16 amino acids. CDR3 region: CASSSAGGPTKYEQYF. Written as DNA, the CDR3 is TGTGCCAGCAGCTCCGCGGGGGGGCCTACTAAATACGAGCAGTACTTC.

This chain connects TRBV4-1 to TRBJ2-3; the match to TRBD2 covers 8 bases. J was trimmed by 4 bases and V by 4 bases; bases with no gene match: 7. In germline, CDR1 is MGHRA, CDR2 YSYEKL. This CDR3 is built from 15 residues. CDR3 bases: TGCGCCAGCAGCCCCTACGGGGGGGCCCCAGATACGCAGTATTTT. Its translation: CASSPYGGAPDTQYF.

This clone appeared a few times. V usage is TRBV18 and J usage is TRBJ1-1; D is perhaps TRBD1 (6 bases). CDR1 and CDR2 from the germline V gene are KGHSH and LQKENI. The CDR3 runs to 12 residues. The germline V and J ends were trimmed by 3 bases and 5 bases, with 7 bases remaining between them. In DNA form, the CDR3 reads TGTGCCAGCTCACCCGGACAGACTGAAGCTTTCTTT. Translating it yields CASSPGQTEAFF.

The chain has TRBV6-5 and TRBJ2-5, with D perhaps TRBD1 or TRBD2 (7 bases each). This CDR3 has 15 residues. Trimming removed 6 bases from V and 6 bases from J, with 20 bases in between. Germline lookup yields CDR1 MNHEY and CDR2 SVGAGI. This chain's CDR3 is CASRELPGGAKTQYF. CDR3 bases: TGTGCCAGCAGAGAATTACCAGGGGGGGCAAAGACCCAGTACTTC.

With regard to this clone: One end of the junction is discordant with germline, which a read error may explain. V and J are TRBV14 and TRBJ2-4; the D gene could be TRBD1 or TRBD2 (5 bases each). Germline V CDR1 and CDR2: SGHDN, FVKESK. The CDR3 extends over 13 amino acids. Written as DNA, the CDR3 is TGTGCCAGCAGCCAAGAGGGATGGGGCGGGCTAGACTTC. Residues: CASSQEGWGGLDF.